This TCR beta chain was recorded in a study of CD8 T cells in ankylosing spondylitis. V lost 5 bases, J lost 7 bases, and 20 bases lay in between. Per the germline V gene, CDR1 is SGHTA and CDR2 is FQGTGA. The CDR3 is 16 amino acids. A quantitative 5'-RACE method, one with molecular barcodes, was used to make TCR beta libraries. TCRdb independently ran MiXCR on the 5' RACE reads; one entry per CDR3 protein. The repertoire includes 130,000 or so distinct CDR3 sequences, roughly 7.3% of them detected once, and 12% sits in the top ten. This clonotype was counted many times. This clonotype was obtained from a male donor with ankylosing spondylitis or in good health (not recorded which). The sequencing input was blood, either unsorted or a sorted T cell fraction (not recorded which). J is TRBJ2-2 and V is TRBV7-3, with D perhaps TRBD1 or TRBD2 (5 bases each). CDR3 region: CASSKSGTTLGGELFF. The CDR3 region has the DNA TGTGCCAGCAGCAAGTCCGGGACCACGCTGGGCGGGGAGCTGTTTTTT.